The source of this T cell receptor (beta chain) is a study of molecular identifiers for immune sequencing clone quantification (dated by TCRdb to the late 2010s). In terms of the full investigation: For a replicate experiment, the RNA from either 20,000 or 100,000 naive CD8 T cells was divided into five aliquots, and four of those aliquots went on to sequencing. CD8 T cells were used in a methods study to benchmark molecular-identifier clustering-based TCR repertoire sequencing (MIDCIRS) and TCR RNA copy counting. Broad study findings and their caveats: The naive libraries included spiked-in Jurkat TCR RNA (10 copies' worth), and this Jurkat TCR RNA is not part of the donor repertoire. The sizes of highly expanded clones could end up underestimated when identical TCR molecules share a barcode. In CMV-specific effector cells, over 99% of molecules were held by clones above 20 RNA copies, whereas under 1% of molecules were held by such clones in naive cells. When barcode sub-clustering was omitted, TCR diversity was inflated by chimeric consensus sequences, with chimeras reaching as high as 47%. Spiked-in Jurkat TCR RNA equal to a single cell's worth was reported to be detectable even within one million naive CD8 T cells. Around 2.9 recovered TCR RNA copies per cell were obtained by modeling, versus 9 to 10 by digital PCR, implying a capture efficiency of about 30%.

Naive CD8 T cell libraries were made from around 18,000 to 910,000 sorted cells using 10%, 30% or 50% of purified RNA. Naive CD8 T cells, defined as CD8+CD4-CCR7+CD45RA+, were FACS-sorted into RLT Plus buffer on a BD FACSAria II. To test detection sensitivity, Jurkat RNA equivalent to more than 9 TCR copies was spiked into samples of about 19,000-1,000,000 naive CD8 T cells. Enrichment of CD8 T cells was done with RosetteSep CD8+ T Cell Enrichment Cocktail plus Ficoll-Paque, and ACK red cell lysis came afterward. Library preparation used PCR. The instrument given in TCRdb is Illumina HiSeq 4000. Preparation of bulk TCR libraries followed a previously described approach, with the TCR primers listed in Table S5. The Qiagen AllPrep DNA/RNA kit was used to purify total RNA. Before any analysis, reads coming from multiple sequencing runs of the same library were combined into one pool. In the authors' own workflow: Only reads with exact TCR constant sequence were kept, trimmed to 150 nt, and grouped by their 12-nt molecular barcodes. Reads inside each barcode group were sub-clustered using a 15% Levenshtein threshold, and a quality-weighted consensus sequence was constructed for each RNA molecule. Non-functional sequences were excluded, and lower-count sequences lying one edit away from another sequence were also excluded. Barcode sub-clusters with fewer than 20% of the maximum read count were removed, based on fitting two negative binomial distributions. TCRdb redid the processing of the public reads, applying fastp at Q25 and MiXCR, and retained in-frame beta chains. A single entry per CDR3 protein holds the most common genes and DNA from its merged rows. TCRdb, not the original authors, processed these V and J calls. Recorded for this sample are 55,000 to 75,000 distinct CDR3 sequences; approximately 17% of them occurred a single time. The top ten hold 1.5% to 1.7% of the sample.

The table lists this clonotype with a few counts. There is no known antigen for this receptor. No quality values exist for individual bases; no much larger clone is one base distant. Trimming at the junction amounts to 6 bases on V and 1 base on J, and the germline ends lie 9 bases apart. Measured from the cysteine to the phenylalanine, the CDR3 is 13 residues long. Here the CDR3 DNA is all that survives: 39 bases in frame from base 1. The germline V gene provides CDR1 SGHVS and CDR2 FQNEAQ. Material for sequencing was naive CD8+ T cells from blood, with Jurkat cell RNA spiked in. This specimen's cell subset or site label, per the study, means: FACS-sorted CD8+CD4-CCR7+CD45RA+ naive T cells. The chain employs TRBV7-8 and TRBJ1-1; the D gene is perhaps TRBD1, from 6 matching bases. The clonotype was recovered from a human donor in good health. Some libraries in this study had Jurkat cell RNA spiked in. CDR3 reads: CASRGGANTEAFF. The DNA sequence is given as TGTGCCAGCAGGGGGGGGGCGAACACTGAAGCTTTCTTT.